The subject of this entry is one T cell receptor beta chain. It is unclear where the CDR3 begins or ends on the DNA, so no DNA is shown, and the CDR3 is as TCRdb lists it. This sample was included in a study of Graves' ophthalmopathy and Graves' hyperthyroidism. Uncontrolled infections, pregnancy, lactation or other autoimmune diseases led to patient exclusion. CDR3 regions of TCR beta were amplified from RNA transcripts. A first-round RT-PCR used HTBI primers, followed by a second-round multiplex PCR. A single record per CDR3 protein comes from TCRdb applying MiXCR to the multiplex PCR reads. The sample contains some 1.1 million distinct CDR3 sequences, less than 45% of which appear only once. The CDR3 is 11 residues long, counting both termini. The germline V gene has CDR1 SGHTA and CDR2 FQGNSA.

This chain links TRBV7-2 with TRBJ1-4; the table gives TRBD1 as D, unverified against the DNA. The source of this sequence is an adult man with Graves' hyperthyroidism. The sequenced sample consisted of peripheral blood or thyroid tissue (not recorded which). The CDR3: CASSWGGGANF.